This is a list of T cell receptor beta chains from one sample in a study of long-term antiretroviral therapy in people with HIV. The data were produced by immunoSEQ multiplex PCR, yet TCRdb's version contains in-frame clones alone and is incomplete. The sample lists 24,000 or so clones, approximately 86% occurring once. This material consisted of unsorted PBMCs, taken 1.9 years after starting antiretroviral therapy. These TCRs come from a woman aged 25 to 39 with HIV. CDR3s include the opening cysteine and the closing phenylalanine or tryptophan. D genes are given only for firm matches.

>TRBJ2-2|NA|TRBV5-4
CASSLKDVGELFF
>TRBJ2-5|TRBD2|TRBV7-3
CASSRSGGQETQYF
>TRBJ2-2|NA|TRBV13
CASSLLTSTGELFF
>TRBJ1-5|NA|TRBV2
CASRDRGNQPQHF
>TRBJ2-7|NA|TRBV19
CASSIGVTYEQYF
>TRBJ1-5|NA|TRBV15
CATSNTRRGWKPQHF
>TRBJ2-7|NA|TRBV27
CASSLGITYEQYF
>TRBJ2-2|TRBD2|TRBV2
CASSESGGGHTGELFF
>TRBJ2-7|NA|TRBV27
CASRPPNRYF
>TRBJ2-3|TRBD2|TRBV7-2
CASGGRGGSRSTDTQYF
>TRBJ1-2|NA|TRBV10-3
CAITEGNYGYTF
>TRBJ2-1|TRBD2|TRBV7-9
CASSYDSGREVSEQFF
>TRBJ2-2|TRBD1|TRBV30
CALQGANTGELFF
>TRBJ2-3|TRBD1|TRBV7-7
CASSQGGTDTQYF
>TRBJ1-2|NA|TRBV18
CASSPPRDGYTF
>TRBJ2-2|NA|TRBV11-3
CASSAQGPFTGELFF
>TRBJ2-2|NA|TRBV19
CASSSWDGELFF
>TRBJ1-2|NA|TRBV10-1
CARDRDRSSFGYTF
>TRBJ1-2|NA|TRBV30
CAGTASESYGYTF
>TRBJ1-1|NA|TRBV6-5
CASIQRGNTEAFF
>TRBJ2-4|NA|TRBV4-2
CASSQDRDGAKNIQYF
>TRBJ1-1|NA|TRBV5-6
CASSPWGGGDTEAFF
>TRBJ1-2|NA|TRBV5-6
CASSLVGGIRGGYTF
>TRBJ1-4|NA|TRBV6-1
CASSEAFGVPNEKLFF
>TRBJ2-3|NA|TRBV6-5
CASSAWSGDTDTQYF
>TRBJ1-3|NA|TRBV19
CASGSRGPSGNTIYF
>TRBJ1-1|NA|TRBV29-1
CSVVPPAGRDTEAFF
>TRBJ1-1|NA|TRBV10-1
CASSDEGLNTEAFF
>TRBJ2-5|TRBD1|TRBV7-7
CASSLGTVYPGETQYF
>TRBJ2-4|NA|TRBV19
CASSRPSGLYLGGRAKNIQYF
>TRBJ2-1|NA|TRBV6-1
CASSESGLYNEQFF
>TRBJ1-1|NA|TRBV6-5
CASRRAAAMNTEAFF
>TRBJ1-6|NA|TRBV5-1
CASSLEVPNSPLHF
>TRBJ1-2|NA|TRBV5-5
CASSLAYPNYGYTF
>TRBJ2-1|TRBD1|TRBV6-6
CASSSQGGQGEQFF
>TRBJ2-7|NA|TRBV6-5
CASSYSPELPYEQYF
>TRBJ1-6|NA|TRBV6-1
CASSERLRGSPLHF
>TRBJ1-3|NA|TRBV15
CATSRDERNTIYF
>TRBJ1-5|TRBD1|TRBV11-1
CASSPGTGGENQPQHF
>TRBJ2-2|NA|TRBV12-5
CASGLDYRAGELFF
>TRBJ2-7|NA|TRBV10-2
CASSLTSGTLIYEQYF
>TRBJ1-5|TRBD1|TRBV7-2
CASSPGGQLSNQPQHF
>TRBJ1-2|NA|TRBV14
CASSLIGIGGYTF
>TRBJ1-5|TRBD1|TRBV30
CAWTPGQGIGRMSNQPQHF
>TRBJ1-2|NA|TRBV14
CASSQDPGTGYTF
>TRBJ2-1|NA|TRBV5-4
CASSLKLAGPDEQFF
>TRBJ1-1|NA|TRBV15
CATSRGGLDTEAFF
>TRBJ2-3|TRBD1|TRBV27
CASSLRGQGGYSVTDTQYF
>TRBJ2-5|NA|TRBV15
CATSRVSQQETQYF